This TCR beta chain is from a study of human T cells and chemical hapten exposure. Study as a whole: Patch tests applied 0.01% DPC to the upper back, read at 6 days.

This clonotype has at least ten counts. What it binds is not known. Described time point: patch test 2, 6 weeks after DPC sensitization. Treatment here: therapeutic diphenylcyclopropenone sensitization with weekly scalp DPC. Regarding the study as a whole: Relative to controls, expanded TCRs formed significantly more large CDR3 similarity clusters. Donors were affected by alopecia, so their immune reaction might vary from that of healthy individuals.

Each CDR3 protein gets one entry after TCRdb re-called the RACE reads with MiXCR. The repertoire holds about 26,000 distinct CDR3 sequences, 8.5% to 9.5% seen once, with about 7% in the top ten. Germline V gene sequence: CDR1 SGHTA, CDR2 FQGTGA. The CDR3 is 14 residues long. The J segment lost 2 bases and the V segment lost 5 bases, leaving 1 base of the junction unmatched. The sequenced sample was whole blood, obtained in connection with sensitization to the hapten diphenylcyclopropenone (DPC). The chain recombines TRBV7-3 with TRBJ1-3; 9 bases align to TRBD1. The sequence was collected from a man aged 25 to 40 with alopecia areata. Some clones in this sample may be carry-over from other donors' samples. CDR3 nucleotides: TGTGCCAGCAGCAGGACAGGGGCTGGAAACACCATATATTTT. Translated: CASSRTGAGNTIYF.